Reported below is one TCR beta chain. The data are from a study of graft-versus-host responses after intestinal transplantation. Generated by immunoSEQ multiplex PCR, the TCRdb table keeps only in-frame clones and is missing some. The data contain about 29,000 clones, 93% of them singletons. V dropped 3 bases and J dropped 5 bases, with 7 bases sitting between them. The germline V gene encodes CDR1 LNHDA and CDR2 SQIVND (reference sequence). The CDR3 length is 12 residues. This receptor was taken from a human patient who received an intestinal transplant, so some T cells may come from the graft donor. The chain couples TRBV19 to TRBJ1-1; the D is unclear. The sequences come from PBMCs, collected approximately 69 days after intestinal transplant. CDR3 sequence reads: CASSIWGTEAFF. The CDR3 region has the DNA TGTGCCAGTAGTATTTGGGGAACTGAAGCTTTCTTT.